This is a list of T cell receptor beta chains from one sample in a study of blood T cell repertoires in COVID-19. Only in-frame clones appear in the TCRdb table, and some are missing; sequencing was by immunoSEQ multiplex PCR. The data hold under 150,000 clones, with 88% observed a single time. The sample taken for sequencing was peripheral blood. The origin of the receptors is a man in his forties or fifties with active or convalescent COVID-19. CDR3s include the opening cysteine and the closing phenylalanine or tryptophan. Each record gives: clone size, D gene, V gene, J gene, CDR3 protein, CDR3 DNA. D genes are given only for firm matches. Where a row states a size, it is once, few, many or the class of an expanded clone; other rows omit it.

abundance: once
d_gene: TRBD2
v_gene: TRBV4-1
j_gene: TRBJ2-1
CDR3aa: CASSLAGTHNEQFF
CDR3nt: TGCGCCAGCAGCTTAGCGGGAACTCACAATGAGCAGTTCTTC

abundance: -
d_gene: TRBD1
v_gene: TRBV5-1
j_gene: TRBJ2-7
CDR3aa: CASSLVPTGGLGEQYF
CDR3nt: TGCGCCAGCAGCTTGGTCCCCACAGGGGGCTTGGGGGAGCAGTACTTC

abundance: -
d_gene: -
v_gene: TRBV5-1
j_gene: TRBJ1-2
CDR3aa: CASSSSGSYGYTF
CDR3nt: TGCGCCAGCAGCTCTTCAGGGTCCTATGGCTACACCTTC

abundance: -
d_gene: -
v_gene: TRBV27
j_gene: TRBJ1-5
CDR3aa: CASSSDSLQGYSQPQHF
CDR3nt: TGTGCCAGCAGTTCCGACTCGCTCCAGGGGTATTCTCAGCCCCAGCATTTT

abundance: -
d_gene: TRBD1
v_gene: TRBV10-2
j_gene: TRBJ2-3
CDR3aa: CASSTTGGTDTQYF
CDR3nt: TGCGCCAGCAGTACGACAGGGGGCACAGATACGCAGTATTTT

abundance: once
d_gene: -
v_gene: TRBV7-9
j_gene: TRBJ1-4
CDR3aa: CASSTGLSEAEKLFF
CDR3nt: TGTGCCAGCAGCACCGGACTGTCTGAGGCGGAAAAACTGTTTTTT

abundance: -
d_gene: -
v_gene: TRBV9
j_gene: TRBJ2-1
CDR3aa: CASSVGSHNEQFF
CDR3nt: TGTGCCAGCAGCGTAGGTAGCCACAATGAGCAGTTCTTC

abundance: -
d_gene: -
v_gene: TRBV10-2
j_gene: TRBJ2-7
CDR3aa: CASGGTAIPGNEQYF
CDR3nt: TGCGCCAGCGGAGGGACAGCGATCCCCGGGAACGAGCAGTACTTC

abundance: -
d_gene: TRBD1
v_gene: TRBV27
j_gene: TRBJ1-1
CDR3aa: CASSLTGVTEAFF
CDR3nt: TGTGCCAGCAGTTTAACAGGGGTAACTGAAGCTTTCTTT

abundance: -
d_gene: TRBD1
v_gene: TRBV29-1
j_gene: TRBJ2-2
CDR3aa: CSVLQGANTGELFF
CDR3nt: TGCAGCGTACTCCAGGGGGCGAACACCGGGGAGCTGTTTTTT